These T cell receptor beta chains were read from a single sample in a study of glioma-infiltrating T cells after dendritic cell vaccination. Sequencing was performed with immunoSEQ multiplex PCR; in TCRdb, only in-frame clones are kept and a portion is missing. The sample shows approximately 62,000 clones, approximately 86% of them seen only once. The sample in question was blood, obtained after dendritic cell vaccination. Receptor source: a human donor with glioblastoma. The CDR3 runs from the conserved cysteine through the conserved F or W. Fields, in order: D gene, clone size, J gene, V gene, CDR3 protein, CDR3 DNA. A D gene is named only where the DNA matches it firmly. Clone size appears in some rows only: once, few, many, or a class for an expanded clone.

>.|few|TRBJ2-7|TRBV15
CATSRDVEGYEQYF
TGTGCCACCAGCAGAGATGTAGAGGGCTACGAGCAGTACTTC
>TRBD1|.|TRBJ2-7|TRBV4-2
CASSQEARWTGTYEQYF
TGTGCCAGCAGCCAAGAAGCCCGATGGACAGGGACCTACGAGCAGTACTTC
>.|.|TRBJ2-5|TRBV2
CASRGGVEETQYF
TGTGCCAGCAGAGGGGGGGTCGAAGAGACCCAGTACTTC
>.|.|TRBJ2-4|TRBV11-2
CASSLNRAKNIQYF
TGTGCCAGCAGCTTAAACAGGGCCAAAAACATTCAGTACTTC
>TRBD1|.|TRBJ1-5|TRBV7-9
CASSLGTGPSNQPQHF
TGTGCCAGCAGCTTGGGGACAGGCCCATCCAATCAGCCCCAGCATTTT
>TRBD2|.|TRBJ2-1|TRBV11-3
CASSPYVSGRAQNEQFF
TGTGCCAGCAGCCCCTATGTCAGCGGGAGGGCCCAGAATGAGCAGTTCTTC
>TRBD2|few|TRBJ2-3|TRBV27
CASSFSGRATDTQYF
TGTGCCAGCAGTTTCAGCGGGAGGGCCACAGATACGCAGTATTTT
>.|.|TRBJ2-1|TRBV25-1
CASPFEAMEQFF
TGTGCCAGCCCCTTCGAAGCTATGGAGCAGTTCTTC
>TRBD1|.|TRBJ1-2|TRBV11-3
CASSLRDRGYYGYTF
TGTGCCAGCAGCTTAAGGGACAGGGGCTACTATGGCTACACCTTC
>.|.|TRBJ1-5|TRBV6-5
CASSDGTIDQPQHF
TGTGCCAGCAGTGACGGGACAATCGATCAGCCCCAGCATTTT
>TRBD1|once|TRBJ2-2|TRBV13
CASSWAPTGASNTGELFF
TGTGCCAGCAGCTGGGCACCCACAGGGGCGTCGAACACCGGGGAGCTGTTTTTT
>.|.|TRBJ2-7|TRBV7-2
CASSRGTNYEQYF
TGTGCCAGCAGCCGGGGAACCAACTACGAGCAGTACTTC
>TRBD2|.|TRBJ2-3|TRBV18
CASSPPNRLAGGGDTQYF
TGTGCCAGCTCACCACCGAATCGGCTAGCGGGGGGCGGAGATACGCAGTATTTT
>.|.|TRBJ1-2|TRBV29-1
CSVLVGRDYGYTF
TGCAGCGTTTTAGTGGGGAGGGACTATGGCTACACCTTC
>.|.|TRBJ1-5|TRBV6-6
CASSYRGGDLQPQHF
TGTGCCAGCAGTTACAGGGGTGGGGATCTTCAGCCCCAGCATTTT
>TRBD2|.|TRBJ2-3|TRBV28
CASSFSRTSGSTDTQYF
TGTGCCAGCAGTTTTTCCAGGACTAGCGGGAGTACAGATACGCAGTATTTT
>.|.|TRBJ1-6|TRBV5-4
CASSRHNNSPLHF
TGTGCCAGCAGTCGACACAATAATTCACCCCTCCACTTT
>TRBD2|.|TRBJ2-1|TRBV27
CASTLGLAGGNVKYNEQFF
TGTGCCAGCACCCTAGGACTAGCGGGAGGCAATGTTAAGTACAATGAGCAGTTCTTC